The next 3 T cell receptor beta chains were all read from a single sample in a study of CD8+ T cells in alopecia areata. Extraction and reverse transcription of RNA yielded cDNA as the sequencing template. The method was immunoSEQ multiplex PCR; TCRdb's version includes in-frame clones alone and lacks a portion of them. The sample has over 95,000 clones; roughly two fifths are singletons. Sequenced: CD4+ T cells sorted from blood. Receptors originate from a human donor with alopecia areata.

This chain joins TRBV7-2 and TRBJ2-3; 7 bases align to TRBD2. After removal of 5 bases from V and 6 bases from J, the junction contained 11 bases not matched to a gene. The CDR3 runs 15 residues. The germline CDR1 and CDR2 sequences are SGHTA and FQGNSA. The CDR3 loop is CASSLEAGLADTQYF. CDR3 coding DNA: TGTGCCAGCAGCCTAGAAGCGGGGCTCGCGGATACGCAGTATTTT.

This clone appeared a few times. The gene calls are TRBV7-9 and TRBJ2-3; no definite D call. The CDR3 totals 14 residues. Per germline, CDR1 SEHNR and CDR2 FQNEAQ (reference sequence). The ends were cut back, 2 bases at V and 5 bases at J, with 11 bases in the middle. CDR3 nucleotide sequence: TGTGCCAGCAGCTTAACCCTGACGGGAGATACGCAGTATTTT. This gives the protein CASSLTLTGDTQYF.

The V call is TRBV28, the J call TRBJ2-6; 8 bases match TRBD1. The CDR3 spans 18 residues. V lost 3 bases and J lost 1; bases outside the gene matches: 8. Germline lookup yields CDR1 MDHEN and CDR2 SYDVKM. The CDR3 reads CASSFRTGLGSGANVLTF. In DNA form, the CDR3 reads TGTGCCAGCAGTTTCCGGACAGGGCTAGGGTCTGGGGCCAACGTCCTGACTTTC. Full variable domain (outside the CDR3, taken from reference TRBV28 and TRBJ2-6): DVKVTQSSRYLVKRTGEKVFLECVQDMDHENMFWYRQDPGLGLRLIYFSYDVKMKEKGDIPEGYSVSREKKERFSLILESASTNQTSMYLCASSFRTGLGSGANVLTFGAGSRLTVL.